Reported below is one T cell receptor (beta chain). As yet, its antigen is unknown. Generated by immunoSEQ multiplex PCR, the TCRdb table keeps only in-frame clones and is missing some. The sample holds roughly 150,000 clones, around 88% seen once. This record comes from a study of T cell responses to AZD1222 COVID-19 vaccine. Study-wide context: Investigators merged groups given second doses at roughly 4 or roughly 12 weeks.

General study results and limits: Repertoires were obtained only post-peak T cell response. Vaccine-related CD4 TCRs covered spike, predominating at 160-218 and 743-854. Just five to seven AZD1222 recipients tested seropositive at baseline.

The CDR3 extends over 13 amino acids. The V gene lost 3 bases and the J gene lost 5 bases, with 8 bases spanning the gap. The source was peripheral blood, collected on day 0 of AZD1222 vaccination. The receptor was isolated from an adult in good health. This sequence joins TRBV12-3 or TRBV12-4 and TRBJ1-5, with D unresolved. The CDR3 is CASSLRRYQPQHF. CDR3 in DNA: TGTGCCAGCAGTTTGCGTCGCTATCAGCCCCAGCATTTT.